The 26 T cell receptor beta chains listed next were all sequenced from one sample in a study of vaccination effects on CD4 cells after COVID-19 (dated by TCRdb to 2022 to 2024). These TCRs are of unknown antigen specificity. In the ViraFEST assay, PBMC were stimulated with viral peptide pools, and TCR sequencing was then used to find antigen-specific CD4+ T cell clonotypes based on their expansion. After less than 13 days of culture, CD4+ T cells were isolated with the EasySep CD4+ T cell isolation kit. The absence of prior SARS-CoV-2 infection in healthy vaccine recipients was confirmed by negative nucleocapsid antibodies before and after vaccination. The method behind the library was the immunoSEQ multiplex PCR assay. TCRdb holds this immuneACCESS table with in-frame rearrangements only. Some clones are missing; in checked studies, unresolved V genes explain under half, and the rest has no known cause. The sample table contains about 23,000 clones; only one count was recorded for roughly 73% of them. Together, the top ten hold around 5% of the sample.

The sequencing here drew on CD4+ T cells from PBMCs cultured with SARS-CoV-2 spike peptides, taken before COVID-19 vaccination. Taken with the paper, the label for cell subset or site translates to: SARS-CoV-2 spike overlapping peptide pool stimulation. These receptors all come from a human donor who received a COVID-19 vaccine.

Note on this clone: One end of the junction fails to match germline, which may point to a read error. The J gene is TRBJ2-7, the V gene TRBV4-2; 9 bases map to TRBD2. The germline V gene encodes CDR1 LGHNA and CDR2 YNFKEQ. The CDR3 has 13 residues. The CDR3 sequence is CASSQVGAGGPNF. The CDR3 DNA follows: TGTGCCAGCAGCCAAGTTGGGGCGGGAGGGCCTAATTTC.

This sequence joins TRBV19 and TRBJ2-5; D not certain. CDR1 is LNHDA, CDR2 SQIVND, per germline (reference sequence). The ends were cut back, 1 base at V and 5 bases at J, with 8 bases in the middle. The CDR3 contains 13 residues. CDR3 sequence (DNA): TGTGCCAGTAGTATAGGTCGATCGGAGACCCAGTACTTC. Residues: CASSIGRSETQYF.

The J gene is TRBJ1-1, the V gene TRBV3-1 (or the pseudogene TRBV3-2); 7 positions match TRBD1. The CDR3 length is 14 residues. With 8 bases clipped from V and 6 bases from J, the junction kept 12 bases outside the gene matches. The germline gives CDR1 LGHDT, CDR2 YNNKEL (reference sequence). This CDR3 is CASARRDSSAEAFF. Here the CDR3 DNA reads TGTGCCAGCGCCCGCCGGGACAGTTCGGCTGAAGCTTTCTTT.

The gene calls are TRBV6-5 and TRBJ2-3, with D perhaps matching TRBD1 (6 bases). Trimming left V 2 bases short and J 11 bases short, with 14 bases between. CDR3 length: 13 amino acids. Germline CDR1 MNHEY, CDR2 SVGAGI. The CDR3 coding sequence is TGTGCCAGCAGTTACGGGGGCATTAGTAGGCAGTATTTT. Translating it yields CASSYGGISRQYF.

The rearrangement uses TRBV18 and TRBJ2-7; D is unclear. The CDR3 has 13 amino acids. V lost 2 bases, J lost 2 bases, and 7 bases lay in between. Germline CDR1 and CDR2: KGHSH and LQKENI. The CDR3 loop reads CASSPTAAYEQYF. In DNA form, the CDR3 reads TGTGCCAGCTCACCAACGGCAGCCTACGAGCAGTACTTC.

The rearrangement links TRBV7-8 to TRBJ2-3; D unclear. Germline-derived CDR1 and CDR2 are SGHVS and FQNEAQ. Trimming removed 2 bases at V and 2 bases at J, with 8 bases between. The CDR3 is 14 amino acids. In nucleotides, the CDR3 is TGTGCCAGCAGCTTACAGGTGTACACAGATACGCAGTATTTT. Translating it yields CASSLQVYTDTQYF.

The chain combines TRBV2 with TRBJ1-6; no reliable D call. CDR3 length: 12 residues. Germline V CDR1 and CDR2: SNHLY, FYNNEI. The V end lost 6 bases, the J end lost 8 bases, and 8 bases lay between the germline ends. As DNA, the CDR3 is TGTGCCAGCAGCGACGGTTATTCACCCCTCCACTTT. Translated, it gives CASSDGYSPLHF.

The CDR3 spells CASSLDGGTGGHRNYGYTF. The CDR3 DNA follows: TGTGCCAGCAGCTTAGACGGTGGGACAGGGGGCCACCGTAACTATGGCTACACCTTC. The rearrangement uses TRBV11-2 and TRBJ1-2, with 12 positions matching TRBD1. In germline, CDR1 is SGHAT, CDR2 FQNNGV. The CDR3 is made up of 19 amino acids. J was trimmed by 1 base and V by 0 bases; bases with no gene match: 9. Complete variable domain (other parts from reference TRBV11-2 and TRBJ1-2): EAGVAQSPRYKIIEKRQSVAFWCNPISGHATLYWYQQILGQGPKLLIQFQNNGVVDDSQLPKDRFSAERLKGVDSTLKIQPAKLEDSAVYLCASSLDGGTGGHRNYGYTFGSGTRLTVV.

This rearrangement joins TRBV30 to TRBJ1-4, with 11 positions matching TRBD1. CDR1 and CDR2 from the germline V gene are GTSNPN and SVGIG (reference sequence). The CDR3 is made up of 15 amino acids. The ends lost 3 bases at V and 7 bases at J; junction bases unmatched: 7. The chain's CDR3 is CAWRPPDRGLEKLFF. CDR3 in DNA: TGTGCCTGGAGGCCGCCGGACAGGGGGCTTGAAAAACTGTTTTTT.

The J gene is TRBJ2-5, the V gene TRBV10-1; 7 nucleotides agree with TRBD2. CDR3 length equals 15 residues. Germline V lookup: CDR1 WNHNN, CDR2 SYGVQD (reference sequence). Trimming took 4 bases from V and 2 from J; bases not matched to a gene: 7. DNA for the CDR3: TGCGCCAGCAGTGGAAGCGGGACTACGCAAGAGACCCAGTACTTC. Its protein product is CASSGSGTTQETQYF.

The chain is built from TRBV7-9 and TRBJ2-1; the D gene is possibly TRBD2 (6 bases). This CDR3 region has 18 residues. Germline lookup yields CDR1 SEHNR and CDR2 FQNEAQ (reference sequence). Trimming stripped 5 bases from V and 0 bases from J, with 20 bases between. The CDR3 coding sequence is TGTGCCAGCAGCCTGCAAGTAACCTCTAGCGACTCCTACAATGAGCAGTTCTTC. It encodes CASSLQVTSSDSYNEQFF.

The rearrangement joins TRBV19 to TRBJ1-6; TRBD1 aligns across 7 bases. Germline CDR1 is LNHDA and CDR2 is SQIVND (reference sequence). J was trimmed by 9 bases and V by 4 bases; bases with no gene match: 12. The CDR3 has 16 amino acids. In nucleotides, the CDR3 is TGTGCCAGTAGTACATACAGGGGTAATGGTATTTCACCCCTCCACTTT. Its translation: CASSTYRGNGISPLHF.

J is TRBJ2-5 and V is TRBV11-3, with D perhaps matching TRBD2 (5 bases). This CDR3 spans 14 amino acids. Germline values: CDR1 SGHNT, CDR2 YENEEA. The V and J ends lost 5 bases and 2 bases respectively, with 12 bases between them. The DNA for the CDR3 is TGTGCCAGCAGCGGAGACCGGGATCAAGAGACCCAGTACTTC. Translating gives CASSGDRDQETQYF.

The CDR3 loop reads CASSVLLVSYEQYF. DNA for the CDR3: TGTGCCAGCAGTGTCCTCCTTGTTAGCTACGAGCAGTACTTC. This chain connects TRBV2 to TRBJ2-7; D gene uncertain. Looked up from germline, CDR1 is SNHLY and CDR2 is FYNNEI. This CDR3 has 14 amino acids. V shed 4 bases and J shed 3 bases, with 13 bases lying between them.

Only one count was recorded for this clone. V and J are TRBV18 and TRBJ2-2; D is undetermined. Trimming shortened V by 6 bases and J by 4 bases, and 15 bases separated the two germline ends. CDR3 length: 15 residues. The germline gives CDR1 KGHSH, CDR2 LQKENI. The CDR3 spells CASSPLRAGTGELFF. CDR3 sequence (DNA): TGTGCCAGCTCTCCTTTACGGGCAGGCACCGGGGAGCTGTTTTTT.

This rearrangement joins TRBV11-3 to TRBJ2-1; possibly TRBD1 or TRBD2 for D (6 bases each). Trimming cost V 0 bases and J 5 bases, with 14 bases left between them. Germline V lookup: CDR1 SGHNT, CDR2 YENEEA. The CDR3 sequence is 16 residues long. The CDR3 region is CASSLEQGGVDNEQFF. CDR3 bases: TGTGCCAGCAGCTTAGAACAGGGAGGAGTAGACAATGAGCAGTTCTTC. The entire variable domain, with the rest obtained from reference TRBV11-3 and TRBJ2-1, is as follows: EAGVVQSPRYKIIEKKQPVAFWCNPISGHNTLYWYLQNLGQGPELLIRYENEEAVDDSQLPKDRFSAERLKGVDSTLKIQPAELGDSAVYLCASSLEQGGVDNEQFFGPGTRLTVL.

The V call is TRBV5-4, the J call TRBJ2-5; D might be TRBD1 or TRBD2, each matching 5 bases. Trimming took off 2 bases at V and 5 bases at J, with 10 bases between the two ends. Germline CDR1 SGHNT, CDR2 YYREEE (reference sequence). This CDR3 comprises 13 residues. Here the CDR3 reads CASSLRGEETQYF. For the CDR3, the DNA is TGTGCCAGCAGCTTACGGGGCGAGGAGACCCAGTACTTC. Combining the CDR3 with reference TRBV5-4 and TRBJ2-5 gives the whole variable domain ETGVTQSPTHLIKTRGQQVTLRCSSQSGHNTVSWYQQALGQGPQFIFQYYREEENGRGNFPPRFSGLQFPNYSSELNVNALELDDSALYLCASSLRGEETQYFGPGTRLLVL.

The chain joins TRBV5-1 to TRBJ2-1, with TRBD1 matching over 9 bases. The germline CDR1 and CDR2 sequences are SGHRS and YFSETQ. Losses at the gene ends were 3 bases for V and 8 bases for J; bases not matched to a gene: 6. This CDR3 is 14 amino acids long. As DNA, the CDR3 is TGCGCCAGCAGCTCCGGGACAGGGTACGATGAGCAGTTCTTC. Its translation: CASSSGTGYDEQFF.

This clone was recorded a few times. The chain couples TRBV6-5 to TRBJ2-1; 9 bases map to TRBD2. Trimming cost V 7 bases and J 1 base; bases outside gene matches: 5. CDR3 length: 15 residues. Germline V gives CDR1 MNHEY, CDR2 SVGAGI. The chain's CDR3 is CASILLAGSYNEQFF. Here the CDR3 DNA reads TGTGCCAGCATCCTCCTAGCGGGGTCCTACAATGAGCAGTTCTTC.

V gene TRBV6-5 combines with J gene TRBJ2-1, with 12 positions matching TRBD1. Per the germline V gene, CDR1 is MNHEY and CDR2 is SVGAGI. The CDR3 runs to 15 residues. V lost 2 bases to trimming and J lost 8 bases; unmatched junction nucleotides: 4. The CDR3 DNA reads as TGTGCCAGCAGTTACATGGGACAGGGGGCCGATGAGCAGTTCTTC. The encoded protein is CASSYMGQGADEQFF.

This clone was seen a single time. This rearrangement joins TRBV6-1 to TRBJ2-3; maybe TRBD1 (5 bases). Per germline, CDR1 MNHNS and CDR2 SASEGT. The CDR3 covers 16 residues. Trimming stripped 2 bases from V and 3 bases from J, with 15 bases between. This chain's CDR3 is CASSEPRGRVTDTQYF. The CDR3 coding sequence is TGTGCCAGCAGTGAACCCCGTGGCAGGGTGACAGATACGCAGTATTTT.

By proportion, this clone is medium-sized. The V call is TRBV12-3 or TRBV12-4, the J call TRBJ2-7; 15 bases align to TRBD2. The CDR3 is 13 residues long. The V segment lost 5 bases and the J segment 11 bases; nucleotides outside the gene matches: 4. For the CDR3, the DNA is TGTGCCAGCAGTGGTGGGACTAGCGGGAGGAAGTACTTC. This encodes CASSGGTSGRKYF.

This chain joins TRBV6-1 and TRBJ1-5; weak D call: TRBD1 (6 bases). V was clipped by 4 bases and J by 1 base, with 14 bases between them. Germline values: CDR1 MNHNS, CDR2 SASEGT. The CDR3 is made up of 16 amino acids. CDR3 in amino acids: CASSGSGAMSNQPQHF. The CDR3 DNA follows: TGTGCCAGCAGTGGTTCAGGGGCGATGAGCAATCAGCCCCAGCATTTT.

This clone has just a few counts. This sequence joins TRBV19 and TRBJ1-4, with TRBD1 matching over 7 bases. The J segment lost 7 bases and the V segment lost 5 bases, leaving 7 bases of the junction unmatched. The CDR3 totals 14 residues. CDR1 is LNHDA and CDR2 is SQIVND in the germline V gene (reference sequence). This CDR3 is CASSVTGEVEKLFF. CDR3 nucleotides: TGTGCCAGTAGTGTTACAGGGGAGGTTGAAAAACTGTTTTTT.

This clone showed up just a few times. The DNA of the CDR3 is TGTGCCAGCAGTGAGGAGTATACAGATACGCAGTATTTT. It encodes CASSEEYTDTQYF. V usage is TRBV2 and J usage is TRBJ2-3; D not certain. Germline V gives CDR1 SNHLY, CDR2 FYNNEI. Trimming took off 3 bases at V and 3 bases at J, with 7 bases between the two ends. The CDR3 is 13 amino acids. Full variable domain (rest looked up from reference TRBV2 and TRBJ2-3): EPEVTQTPSHQVTQMGQEVILRCVPISNHLYFYWYRQILGQKVEFLVSFYNNEISEKSEIFDDQFSVERPDGSNFTLKIRSTKLEDSAMYFCASSEEYTDTQYFGPGTRLTVL.

The chain joins TRBV7-9 to TRBJ1-6, with TRBD1 matching over 9 bases. V lost 8 bases to trimming and J lost 8 bases; unmatched junction nucleotides: 4. The CDR3 has 13 residues. Germline V gene data show CDR1 as SEHNR and CDR2 as FQNEAQ (reference sequence). CDR3 in amino acids: CASGGQGDSPLHF. The DNA for the CDR3 is TGTGCCAGCGGGGGACAGGGAGATTCACCCCTCCACTTT.